Listed below are T cell receptor beta chains from one sample, sequenced in a study of OX40 agonist ivuxolimab in advanced cancers. Profiled with immunoSEQ multiplex PCR; TCRdb holds only in-frame clones, not every one. The table has 60,000 to 85,000 clones, over 70% seen once. Sequencing was performed on CD4+ or CD8+ T cells sorted from blood, taken in a trial of the OX40 agonist ivuxolimab. The receptors were gathered from an adult with an advanced solid tumor such as melanoma, head and neck, liver or kidney cancer. CDR3s include the opening cysteine and the closing phenylalanine or tryptophan. D genes are given only for firm matches. Clone size is given for some rows only: seen once, a few or many times, or a class if the clone is expanded.

CDR3 protein	CDR3 DNA	clone size	D gene	V gene	J gene
CAWSLGQGGSPDTQYF	TGTGCCTGGAGTCTGGGACAGGGGGGGTCCCCAGATACGCAGTATTTT	.	TRBD1	TRBV30	TRBJ2-3
CASSPRGSSSGNTIYF	TGTGCCAGCAGCCCCCGGGGTTCTTCCTCTGGAAACACCATATATTTT	.	.	TRBV9	TRBJ1-3
CAWSFGQGDQPQHF	TGTGCCTGGAGTTTCGGACAGGGGGATCAGCCCCAGCATTTT	.	TRBD1	TRBV30	TRBJ1-5
CASSESLDRDLDEQYF	TGTGCCAGCAGCGAAAGCTTGGACAGGGATCTGGACGAGCAGTACTTC	few	TRBD1	TRBV2	TRBJ2-7
CAWSLDVNTEAFF	TGTGCCTGGAGTCTCGACGTCAACACTGAAGCTTTCTTT	.	.	TRBV30	TRBJ1-1
CASSQGFTRGPQPQHF	TGCGCCAGCAGCCAAGGCTTCACCAGGGGACCCCAGCCCCAGCATTTT	once	.	TRBV4-1	TRBJ1-5
CASSLGETGYGYTF	TGTGCCAGCAGCTTGGGAGAGACGGGCTATGGCTACACCTTC	.	.	TRBV5-4	TRBJ1-2
CASSPWRGAEAFF	TGTGCCAGCAGCCCCTGGAGGGGGGCTGAAGCTTTCTTT	few	.	TRBV14	TRBJ1-1
CASSPRTGNSYEQYF	TGTGCCAGCAGCCCAAGGACAGGGAATTCCTACGAGCAGTACTTC	.	TRBD1	TRBV7-2	TRBJ2-7
CSVGEGTNTEAFF	TGCAGCGTTGGTGAGGGGACGAACACTGAAGCTTTCTTT	medium-sized	.	TRBV29-1	TRBJ1-1
CASRAGALGYTF	TGTGCCAGCAGAGCGGGGGCTCTTGGCTACACCTTC	.	.	TRBV6-6	TRBJ1-2
CASRLEGARGYTF	TGTGCCAGCAGGCTTGAGGGGGCGCGCGGCTACACCTTC	.	TRBD1	TRBV28	TRBJ1-2
CASSPGQGSSGANVLTF	TGTGCCAGCAGCCCCGGACAGGGGAGCTCTGGGGCCAACGTCCTGACTTTC	once	TRBD1	TRBV5-4	TRBJ2-6
CASSTSGRAWNIQYF	TGTGCCAGCAGCACTAGCGGGAGGGCCTGGAACATTCAGTACTTC	.	TRBD2	TRBV7-2	TRBJ2-4
CASSRRGANEKLFF	TGTGCCAGCAGCAGGCGGGGTGCTAATGAAAAACTGTTTTTT	.	.	TRBV7-4	TRBJ1-4
CASSYQATDTQYF	TGTGCCAGCAGCTACCAAGCCACAGATACGCAGTATTTT	few	.	TRBV13	TRBJ2-3
CASSLDQGNYGYTF	TGTGCCAGCAGCTTAGATCAGGGGAACTATGGCTACACCTTC	.	.	TRBV7-8	TRBJ1-2
CARSSLRGRRLLLNEKLFF	TGTGCCAGAAGTTCGCTCCGGGGACGGCGATTGTTACTAAATGAAAAACTGTTTTTT	.	.	TRBV5-3	TRBJ1-4
CAISGTSGNYEQYF	TGTGCCATCTCCGGGACTAGCGGTAACTACGAGCAGTACTTC	.	TRBD2	TRBV10-3	TRBJ2-7
CASSTHRGNTEAFF	TGTGCCAGCAGCACCCACAGGGGGAACACTGAAGCTTTCTTT	.	TRBD1	TRBV11-3	TRBJ1-1
CASSSGTSGRTDTQYF	TGTGCCAGCAGTTCCGGGACTAGCGGGCGCACAGATACGCAGTATTTT	.	TRBD2	TRBV6-5	TRBJ2-3
CASSWGASGIYEQYF	TGTGCCAGCAGTTGGGGGGCTAGCGGGATCTACGAGCAGTACTTC	.	TRBD2	TRBV27	TRBJ2-7
CASSAADRGGEKLFF	TGTGCCAGCAGCGCGGCGGACAGGGGAGGAGAAAAACTGTTTTTT	.	TRBD1	TRBV5-4	TRBJ1-4
CATRTDLGETQYF	TGTGCCACCCGGACGGACTTGGGAGAGACCCAGTACTTC	.	.	TRBV19	TRBJ2-5
CASSLDTGTQYF	TGTGCCAGCAGCTTGGATACGGGGACCCAGTACTTC	few	.	TRBV7-2	TRBJ2-5
CASGSGAAADQPQHF	TGTGCCAGCGGATCAGGGGCAGCTGCTGATCAGCCCCAGCATTTT	few	.	TRBV4-2	TRBJ1-5
CASSLGGSGNTIYF	TGTGCCAGCAGCCTCGGGGGGTCTGGAAACACCATATATTTT	few	.	TRBV4-2	TRBJ1-3
CASSPPGTVDTGELFF	TGTGCCAGCTCACCACCGGGGACTGTTGACACCGGGGAGCTGTTTTTT	.	.	TRBV18	TRBJ2-2
CASSPRDRENSPLHF	TGCGCCAGCAGCCCCCGGGACAGGGAAAATTCACCCCTCCACTTT	few	TRBD1	TRBV4-1	TRBJ1-6
CASSSAWDRGSYEQYF	TGTGCCAGCAGCTCCGCGTGGGACAGGGGCTCCTACGAGCAGTACTTC	.	TRBD1	TRBV5-8	TRBJ2-7
CASSWTENTEAFF	TGCGCCAGCAGCTGGACAGAGAACACTGAAGCTTTCTTT	.	.	TRBV5-1	TRBJ1-1
CASSSLQESTDTQYF	TGTGCCAGCAGTTCCCTCCAGGAATCCACAGATACGCAGTATTTT	.	.	TRBV28	TRBJ2-3
CASSPVGSSYNEQFF	TGTGCCAGCAGTCCTGTGGGGAGCTCCTACAATGAGCAGTTCTTC	.	.	TRBV6-6	TRBJ2-1
CASGTYEQYF	TGTGCCAGCGGAACCTACGAGCAGTACTTC	.	.	TRBV7-2	TRBJ2-7
CASSTRQSISYNEQFF	TGTGCCAGCAGCACCCGACAGAGTATCTCCTACAATGAGCAGTTCTTC	.	.	TRBV7-3	TRBJ2-1
CASSQDWPAREQYF	TGCGCCAGCAGCCAAGATTGGCCTGCACGCGAGCAGTACTTC	once	.	TRBV4-1	TRBJ2-7
CASSYGTPIYGYTF	TGTGCCAGCAGTTACGGGACCCCGATTTATGGCTACACCTTC	.	.	TRBV6-6	TRBJ1-2
CASSVDQWQAYEQYF	TGTGCCAGCAGCGTAGACCAGTGGCAAGCCTACGAGCAGTACTTC	.	.	TRBV9	TRBJ2-7
CASSFRDRVYEQYF	TGTGCCAGCAGCTTCCGGGACAGGGTCTACGAGCAGTACTTC	.	TRBD1	TRBV4-2	TRBJ2-7
CASGKGETQYF	TGTGCCAGCGGGAAGGGAGAGACCCAGTACTTC	few	.	TRBV2	TRBJ2-5
CASSLTSRLSYEQYF	TGTGCCAGCAGCTTGACTAGCCGGCTCTCCTACGAGCAGTACTTC	.	TRBD2	TRBV11-3	TRBJ2-7
CASSTGHSYEQYF	TGTGCCAGTAGTACAGGCCACTCCTACGAGCAGTACTTC	.	.	TRBV19	TRBJ2-7
CSVRFNNNEQFF	TGCAGCGTTAGGTTCAACAACAATGAGCAGTTCTTC	.	.	TRBV29-1	TRBJ2-1
CASSLAFGGGGYEQYF	TGTGCCAGCAGCTTAGCGTTCGGGGGCGGAGGCTACGAGCAGTACTTC	.	.	TRBV7-6	TRBJ2-7
CASSSLDRVRGQPQHF	TGTGCCAGCAGTTCCCTAGACAGGGTGCGGGGTCAGCCCCAGCATTTT	.	TRBD1	TRBV27	TRBJ1-5
CASSGTGGNQPQHF	TGTGCCAGCAGCGGGACAGGTGGAAATCAGCCCCAGCATTTT	.	TRBD1	TRBV9	TRBJ1-5
CASSPDQNTEAFF	TGTGCCAGCTCACCTGACCAGAACACTGAAGCTTTCTTT	.	.	TRBV18	TRBJ1-1
CASSVAGGPGNEQFF	TGTGCCAGCAGTGTAGCGGGAGGGCCGGGCAATGAGCAGTTCTTC	.	TRBD2	TRBV6-1	TRBJ2-1
CASSEGQTNQPQHF	TGTGCCAGCAGTGAAGGGCAGACCAATCAGCCCCAGCATTTT	medium-sized	.	TRBV2	TRBJ1-5
CASSLRRQLTDTQYF	TGTGCCAGCAGCTTGAGGAGGCAGCTCACAGATACGCAGTATTTT	.	.	TRBV5-6	TRBJ2-3
CASSARVGETQYF	TGTGCCAGCAGCGCCAGGGTCGGGGAGACCCAGTACTTC	.	.	TRBV7-3	TRBJ2-5
CASSEYFGQPQHF	TGTGCCAGCAGTGAATATTTTGGTCAGCCCCAGCATTTT	few	.	TRBV25-1	TRBJ1-5
CASSSPGLSGVYGYTF	TGTGCCAGCAGTTCCCCTGGTTTGTCCGGGGTCTATGGCTACACCTTC	.	.	TRBV6-5	TRBJ1-2
CAITRSASGRLRAKNIQYF	TGTGCCATCACCCGAAGTGCGTCAGGACGTCTAAGAGCCAAAAACATTCAGTACTTC	.	.	TRBV10-3	TRBJ2-4
CASSRTDNEQFF	TGTGCCAGCAGTCGGACAGACAATGAGCAGTTCTTC	.	.	TRBV2	TRBJ2-1
CASSLAQWNEQYF	TGTGCCAGCAGCTTAGCCCAGTGGAACGAGCAGTACTTC	few	.	TRBV7-9	TRBJ2-7
CAWSPLGLSSYEQYF	TGTGCCTGGAGTCCCCTCGGACTGAGCTCCTACGAGCAGTACTTC	.	.	TRBV30	TRBJ2-7
CASSIGLALYNEQFF	TGTGCCAGCAGTATCGGACTAGCTCTCTACAATGAGCAGTTCTTC	.	TRBD2	TRBV6-4	TRBJ2-1
CASSARIWGNTEAFF	TGTGCCAGCAGTGCGCGAATTTGGGGGAACACTGAAGCTTTCTTT	.	.	TRBV2	TRBJ1-1